These 28 T cell receptor beta chains share one sample of origin, sequenced in a study of blood T cell repertoires in COVID-19. Some clones are missing from TCRdb's copy, which holds only in-frame ones; the method was immunoSEQ multiplex PCR. This repertoire shows fewer than 350,000 clones, approximately 88% found once; its top ten account for less than 10%. The sequenced material came from peripheral blood. Every receptor here comes from a man between 18 and 29 years old with active or convalescent COVID-19.

The rearrangement uses TRBV5-4 and TRBJ2-1; 8 nucleotides align to TRBD2. The CDR3 is made up of 15 amino acids. Germline trimming cut 2 bases from V and 5 bases from J; bases unmatched to any gene: 6. In germline, CDR1 is SGHNT, CDR2 YYREEE (reference sequence). The CDR3 reads CASSFITSGNNEQFF. The CDR3 DNA reads TGTGCCAGCAGCTTTATTACTAGCGGAAACAATGAGCAGTTCTTC.

This clone was counted once. The chain uses TRBV7-6 and TRBJ2-1; D uncertain. The CDR3 length is 16 residues. Trimming shortened V by 1 base and J by 0 bases, and 10 bases separated the two germline ends. From germline, CDR1 is SGHVS and CDR2 FNYEAQ. The CDR3 is CASSLGHRSSYNEQFF. The CDR3 DNA reads as TGTGCCAGCAGCTTAGGGCATAGGAGCTCCTACAATGAGCAGTTCTTC.

About this clone itself: The same CDR3 arises from other DNA sequences in this sample as well. CDR3 DNA sequence: TGTGCCAGCAGCCAAGAAGGAGGGAACACTGAAGCTTTCTTT. This sequence encodes CASSQEGGNTEAFF. The chain joins TRBV3-1 (or the pseudogene TRBV3-2) to TRBJ1-1, with unresolved D. Trimming stripped 0 bases from V and 1 base from J, with 6 bases between. The CDR3 is 14 residues long. Germline V gene sequence: CDR1 LGHDT, CDR2 YNNKEL (reference sequence).

V and J are TRBV28 and TRBJ2-3, with a weak D call TRBD2 (5 bases). From germline, CDR1 is MDHEN and CDR2 SYDVKM. V lost 8 bases and J 5 bases, leaving 17 bases between the germline ends. The CDR3 loop spans 14 amino acids. The CDR3 spells CASGTPGWRDTQYF. CDR3 in DNA: TGTGCCAGCGGTACTCCGGGATGGAGAGATACGCAGTATTTT.

The genes are TRBV27 and TRBJ1-2, with 9 bases lining up with TRBD1. The V gene's germline CDR1 is MNHEY and CDR2 SMNVEV (reference sequence). V trimming: 0 bases; J trimming: 8 bases; junction bases outside the gene matches: 10. This CDR3 has 16 residues. The CDR3 nucleotides are TGTGCCAGCAGTTTATCAGGAGGGACAGGGCTGGGGGGCTACACCTTC. It is translated as CASSLSGGTGLGGYTF.

The chain is built from TRBV2 and TRBJ1-2; no definite D call. The CDR3 runs to 9 residues. The V end was cut by 9 bases, the J end by 7 bases, with 6 bases between. Per germline, CDR1 SNHLY and CDR2 FYNNEI. For the CDR3, the DNA is TGTGCCAGAGGACTTGGCTACACCTTC. Amino acids: CARGLGYTF.

This chain connects TRBV4-3 to TRBJ1-1; TRBD1 aligns across 9 bases. Unmatched junction bases numbered 6, after V lost 3 bases and J lost 1 base. The CDR3 spans 16 residues. Germline V lookup: CDR1 LGHNA, CDR2 YSLEER. The CDR3 reads CASSHGTGRGNTEAFF. CDR3 in DNA: TGCGCCAGCAGCCATGGGACAGGGAGAGGGAACACTGAAGCTTTCTTT.

In its sample, this clone was seen a few times. The CDR3 spells CASSLQANTEAFF. Written as DNA, the CDR3 is TGTGCCAGCAGCTTGCAAGCCAACACTGAAGCTTTCTTT. This chain uses TRBV7-9 with TRBJ1-1, with no clear D. Germline V gene data show CDR1 as SEHNR and CDR2 as FQNEAQ (reference sequence). The CDR3 spans 13 residues. Trimming stripped 3 bases from V and 2 bases from J, with 7 bases between.

The J gene is TRBJ2-3, the V gene TRBV7-3; possibly TRBD1 for D (6 bases). V lost 1 base, J lost 1 base, and 9 bases lay in between. Germline CDR1 reads SGHTA; CDR2 reads FQGTGA. The CDR3 spans 15 residues. CDR3 sequence: CASSLMSGGTDTQYF. Here the CDR3 DNA reads TGTGCCAGCAGCTTAATGTCAGGGGGCACAGATACGCAGTATTTT.

This chain links TRBV7-6 with TRBJ2-1, with 7 bases identical to TRBD2. CDR1 and CDR2 from the germline V gene are SGHVS and FNYEAQ. The CDR3 covers 16 residues. With 1 base clipped from V and 4 bases from J, the junction kept 7 bases outside the gene matches. As DNA, the CDR3 is TGTGCCAGCAGCTTAGATTCGCAGCGGGGATACAATGAGCAGTTCTTC. As protein: CASSLDSQRGYNEQFF.

The chain carries TRBV11-2 and TRBJ1-6, with D maybe TRBD1 (5 bases). The CDR3 sequence is 13 residues long. Germline V gene sequence: CDR1 SGHAT, CDR2 FQNNGV. V dropped 8 bases and J dropped 6 bases, with 11 bases sitting between them. The CDR3 DNA reads TGTGCCAGCTCAGGGAGGGTTAATTCACCCCTCCACTTT. Its protein product is CASSGRVNSPLHF.

The chain uses TRBV3-1 (or the pseudogene TRBV3-2) and TRBJ2-2, with 12 bases that match TRBD2. This CDR3 region has 16 residues. The germline V gene has CDR1 LGHDT and CDR2 YNNKEL (reference sequence). The trim removed 4 bases at V and 6 bases at J, leaving 6 bases unmatched. CDR3 loop: CASSPAPSGGAGELFF. For the CDR3, the DNA is TGTGCCAGCAGCCCAGCACCTAGCGGGGGGGCCGGGGAGCTGTTTTTT.

J is TRBJ1-5 and V is TRBV10-3, with 9 bases identical to TRBD1. This CDR3 region has 14 residues. Germline V CDR1 and CDR2: ENHRY, SYGVKD. The junction had 5 bases not matched to a gene; V was cut back by 5 bases and J by 6 bases. CDR3 sequence (DNA): TGTGCCATCAGTCAGACAGGGGGAGGTCAGCCCCAGCATTTT. Protein product: CAISQTGGGQPQHF.

The chain links TRBV9 to TRBJ2-7; the match to TRBD1 covers 7 bases. V was clipped by 2 bases and J by 2 bases; unmatched bases: 10. CDR3 length: 16 residues. The germline CDR1 and CDR2 sequences are SGDLS and YYNGEE. The CDR3 region has the DNA TGTGCCAGCAGCGTCCGCCGGGACAGTGCTACCTACGAGCAGTACTTC. This codes for CASSVRRDSATYEQYF.

The rearrangement joins TRBV18 to TRBJ2-7; no definite D call. V dropped 1 base and J dropped 0 bases, with 7 bases sitting between them. Germline values: CDR1 KGHSH, CDR2 LQKENI. There are 14 residues in the CDR3. CDR3 region: CASSPLPNSYEQYF. CDR3 bases: TGTGCCAGCTCACCACTGCCTAACTCCTACGAGCAGTACTTC. The full variable domain, in which reference TRBV18 and TRBJ2-7 provide the parts outside the CDR3, is NAGVMQNPRHLVRRRGQEARLRCSPMKGHSHVYWYRQLPEEGLKFMVYLQKENIIDESGMPKERFSAEFPKEGPSILRIQQVVRGDSAAYFCASSPLPNSYEQYFGPGTRLTVT.

This clone was counted a few times. Written as DNA, the CDR3 is TGTGCCAGCAGCACACAGGAAAACACTGAAGCTTTCTTT. This encodes CASSTQENTEAFF. The chain recombines TRBV7-9 with TRBJ1-1; D might be TRBD1 (5 bases). V shed 5 bases and J shed 2 bases, with 9 bases lying between them. Germline V gene lookup returns CDR1 SEHNR and CDR2 FQNEAQ (reference sequence). The CDR3 totals 13 residues.

The chain is built from TRBV6-2 or TRBV6-3 and TRBJ1-6; 7 bases fit TRBD1. CDR3 size: 16 residues. The junction had 7 bases not matched to a gene; V was cut back by 2 bases and J by 6 bases. The V gene's germline CDR1 is MNHEY and CDR2 SVGEGT. This CDR3 is CASSYVPTGRNSPLHF. CDR3 DNA: TGTGCCAGCAGTTACGTCCCGACAGGGCGTAATTCACCCCTCCACTTT.

The chain is built from TRBV4-3 and TRBJ2-7, with TRBD1 matching 9 bases. The CDR3 spans 16 residues. The V gene's germline CDR1 is LGHNA and CDR2 YSLEER. Trimming removed 0 bases from V and 2 bases from J; junction bases left unmatched: 5. CDR3 nucleotide sequence: TGCGCCAGCAGCCAAGAGGCGGGACAGGGAACCTACGAGCAGTACTTC. This gives the protein CASSQEAGQGTYEQYF.

This chain uses TRBV19 with TRBJ1-5, with D perhaps TRBD1 (5 bases). Trimming cost V 3 bases and J 7 bases, with 7 bases left between them. CDR1 is LNHDA and CDR2 is SQIVND in the germline V gene (reference sequence). The CDR3 runs 12 residues. Here the CDR3 reads CASSIRAQPQHF. The CDR3 DNA is TGTGCCAGTAGTATCAGGGCCCAGCCCCAGCATTTT.

This chain links TRBV6-5 with TRBJ2-7; TRBD1 matches at 8 bases. Germline assignment: CDR1 MNHEY and CDR2 SVGAGI. With 7 bases clipped from V and 7 bases from J, the junction kept 9 bases outside the gene matches. The CDR3 extends over 13 amino acids. The CDR3 nucleotides are TGTGCCAGCAACCACAGACAGGGGAATGAGCAGTACTTC. Translating it yields CASNHRQGNEQYF.

V gene TRBV27 combines with J gene TRBJ2-7; 9 bases are a match to TRBD1. The CDR3 length is 14 residues. Germline loops: CDR1 MNHEY, CDR2 SMNVEV (reference sequence). V gave up 6 bases and J gave up 2 bases; unmatched junction bases: 5. The CDR3 DNA follows: TGTGCCAGCAGGAGGACAGGGGTCCCCTACGAGCAGTACTTC. Amino acid sequence: CASRRTGVPYEQYF.

This chain uses TRBV10-3 with TRBJ1-6; maybe TRBD1 (5 bases). V gave up 7 bases and J gave up 7 bases, with 17 bases separating them. The CDR3 consists of 15 residues. In germline, CDR1 is ENHRY, CDR2 SYGVKD. Written as DNA, the CDR3 is TGTGCCATCACCGCGGGAACAGGCAGAAATTCACCCCTCCACTTT. Protein: CAITAGTGRNSPLHF.

This chain links TRBV6-2 or TRBV6-3 with TRBJ2-1; no firm D call. Germline values: CDR1 MNHEY, CDR2 SVGEGT. CDR3 length equals 15 residues. The V gene lost 2 bases and the J gene lost 7 bases, with 15 bases spanning the gap. CDR3 in amino acids: CASSYPGVAGNEQFF. CDR3 sequence (DNA): TGTGCCAGCAGTTACCCGGGTGTAGCTGGGAATGAGCAGTTCTTC.

The V gene is TRBV21-1, the J gene TRBJ2-5; whether TRBD1, the table's D call, matches the DNA was not checked. TRBV21-1 is given as a pseudogene. This CDR3 is 16 amino acids long. The CDR3 region is CASLQPRGSFSETQYF. The CDR3 nucleotides are TGTGCCAGCCTCCAACCCAGGGGAAGTTTTTCGGAGACCCAGTACTTC.

The chain recombines TRBV7-2 with TRBJ2-7; 7 positions agree with TRBD1. Germline V lookup: CDR1 SGHTA, CDR2 FQGNSA. The CDR3 sequence is 13 residues long. The J segment lost 5 bases and the V segment lost 5 bases, leaving 6 bases of the junction unmatched. The CDR3 DNA reads as TGTGCCAGCAGCCCAAAAGGGGGCCACGAGCAGTACTTC. Its translation is CASSPKGGHEQYF.

The chain links TRBV7-9 to TRBJ1-1, with 8 bases identical to TRBD1. CDR3 length: 15 amino acids. J was trimmed by 3 bases and V by 7 bases; bases with no gene match: 10. Germline V lookup: CDR1 SEHNR, CDR2 FQNEAQ (reference sequence). In DNA, the CDR3 is TGTGCCAGCACCCCTAGGACAGGGCCGTACACTGAAGCTTTCTTT. Translated: CASTPRTGPYTEAFF. Combining the CDR3 with reference TRBV7-9 and TRBJ1-1 gives the whole variable domain DTGVSQNPRHKITKRGQNVTFRCDPISEHNRLYWYRQTLGQGPEFLTYFQNEAQLEKSRLLSDRFSAERPKGSFSTLEIQRTEQGDSAMYLCASTPRTGPYTEAFFGQGTRLTVV.

The chain combines TRBV21-1 with TRBJ2-3; the D segment call TRBD1 is taken from the table without a DNA check. TRBV21-1 is classified as a pseudogene. CDR3 length: 15 amino acids. CDR3 region: CASSKDQTGEDTQYF. The CDR3 bases are TGTGCCAGCAGTAAAGACCAAACAGGGGAAGATACGCAGTATTTT.

The V gene is TRBV5-6, the J gene TRBJ2-4; 7 bases fit TRBD1. The J segment lost 4 bases and the V segment lost 5 bases, leaving 6 bases of the junction unmatched. Germline lookup yields CDR1 SGHDT and CDR2 YYEEEE. The CDR3 totals 14 residues. The CDR3 is CASSSGTDKNIQYF. As DNA, the CDR3 is TGTGCCAGCAGTTCCGGGACAGATAAAAACATTCAGTACTTC.